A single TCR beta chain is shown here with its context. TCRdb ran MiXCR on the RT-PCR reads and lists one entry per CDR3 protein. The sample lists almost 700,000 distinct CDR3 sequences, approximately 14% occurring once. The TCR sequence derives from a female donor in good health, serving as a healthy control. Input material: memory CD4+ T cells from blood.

DNA for the CDR3: TGTGCCAGCAGGACAGGGGGCGGCTATGGCTACACCTTC. Protein: CASRTGGGYGYTF. The V call is TRBV27, the J call TRBJ1-2; 10 bases match TRBD1. CDR1 and CDR2 (germline): MNHEY, SMNVEV (reference sequence). The V segment lost 6 bases and the J segment 4 bases; nucleotides outside the gene matches: 2. The CDR3 spans 13 residues.